The next 9 T cell receptor beta chains were all read from a single sample in a study of identical twins. TCRdb re-called the 5' RACE reads through MiXCR, storing one row per CDR3 protein. There are 350,000 to 450,000 distinct CDR3 sequences in the sample; under 20% occur only once, and less than 15% lies in the top ten. Sequenced input: naive T cells sorted from blood. The receptors come from a man over 45 in good health.

This clonotype came up a few times. The chain couples TRBV6-5 to TRBJ2-1; TRBD1 aligns across 8 bases. The CDR3 spans 15 residues. Germline CDR1 is MNHEY and CDR2 is SVGAGI. Trimming removed 2 bases from V and 5 bases from J; junction bases left unmatched: 5. The CDR3 sequence: CASSYGTGGHNEQFF. The CDR3 DNA reads TGTGCCAGCAGTTACGGAACAGGGGGTCACAATGAGCAGTTCTTC.

This clonotype has more than one count but fewer than ten. The chain is built from TRBV20-1 and TRBJ2-2; the D gene is possibly TRBD1 (6 bases). With 3 bases removed from V and 7 bases from J, the gap between germline ends came to 12 bases. The CDR3 totals 13 residues. Germline V CDR1 and CDR2: DFQATT, SNEGSKA (reference sequence). The CDR3 DNA reads as TGCAGTGCTAGCAGGGGTTTTATCGGGGAGCTGTTTTTT. Protein: CSASRGFIGELFF.

The rearrangement uses TRBV20-1 and TRBJ1-5, with TRBD1 matching over 8 bases. CDR1 is DFQATT, CDR2 SNEGSKA, per germline (reference sequence). V gave up 5 bases and J gave up 0 bases; unmatched junction bases: 9. This CDR3 has 16 residues. The CDR3 region has the DNA TGCAGTGCTCAGGCAGGGGGCTCTAATAGCAATCAGCCCCAGCATTTT. Translation: CSAQAGGSNSNQPQHF.

The chain couples TRBV12-3 or TRBV12-4 to TRBJ2-5, with TRBD2 matching over 8 bases. Unmatched junction bases numbered 13, after V lost 5 bases and J lost 5 bases. There are 16 residues in the CDR3. CDR3 in amino acids: CASSARGGMTKETQYF. In nucleotides, the CDR3 is TGTGCCAGCAGTGCCCGGGGGGGGATGACGAAGGAGACCCAGTACTTC.

This clonotype has only a few counts. The V gene is TRBV11-2, the J gene TRBJ2-1; D possibly corresponds to TRBD2 (6 bases). The CDR3 spans 16 residues. Trimming cost V 0 bases and J 4 bases, with 13 bases left between them. Per the germline V gene, CDR1 is SGHAT and CDR2 is FQNNGV. Here the CDR3 DNA reads TGTGCCAGCAGCTTAGATCCTCGGGGGAAATACAATGAGCAGTTCTTC. Translated: CASSLDPRGKYNEQFF. Together with reference TRBV11-2 and TRBJ2-1, the CDR3 gives the full variable domain: EAGVAQSPRYKIIEKRQSVAFWCNPISGHATLYWYQQILGQGPKLLIQFQNNGVVDDSQLPKDRFSAERLKGVDSTLKIQPAKLEDSAVYLCASSLDPRGKYNEQFFGPGTRLTVL.

This clonotype was seen a few times. J is TRBJ2-1 and V is TRBV7-2; TRBD2 might be the D (6 bases). The CDR3 is made up of 15 amino acids. V dropped 5 bases and J dropped 3 bases, with 14 bases sitting between them. Germline CDR1 and CDR2: SGHTA and FQGNSA. CDR3 coding DNA: TGTGCCAGCAGCATTACCGGGACTGGCTACAATGAGCAGTTCTTC. It translates to CASSITGTGYNEQFF.

The J gene is TRBJ2-5, the V gene TRBV7-9; TRBD2 aligns across 8 bases. J lost 1 base, V lost 8 bases, and 9 bases had no gene match. Germline V lookup: CDR1 SEHNR, CDR2 FQNEAQ (reference sequence). This CDR3 is built from 15 residues. This CDR3 reads CASALSGAIQETQYF. As DNA, the CDR3 is TGTGCCAGCGCGCTTAGCGGGGCAATCCAAGAGACCCAGTACTTC.

The table lists this clonotype with many counts. J is TRBJ2-3 and V is TRBV9, with 9 bases matching TRBD2. V lost 0 bases and J lost 5; bases outside the gene matches: 10. The CDR3 totals 17 residues. Germline values: CDR1 SGDLS, CDR2 YYNGEE. The CDR3 spells CASSVEGSGRAGDTQYF. CDR3 in DNA: TGTGCCAGCAGCGTAGAGGGTAGCGGGAGAGCAGGAGATACGCAGTATTTT.

This clonotype showed up many times. The chain is built from TRBV4-1 and TRBJ2-3; D is uncertain. V lost 1 base to trimming and J lost 0 bases, with 11 bases between them. Germline values: CDR1 MGHRA, CDR2 YSYEKL. This CDR3 is 16 amino acids long. CDR3 residues: CASSQVIVPSTDTQYF. The DNA of the CDR3 is TGCGCCAGCAGCCAAGTAATCGTTCCTAGCACAGATACGCAGTATTTT.